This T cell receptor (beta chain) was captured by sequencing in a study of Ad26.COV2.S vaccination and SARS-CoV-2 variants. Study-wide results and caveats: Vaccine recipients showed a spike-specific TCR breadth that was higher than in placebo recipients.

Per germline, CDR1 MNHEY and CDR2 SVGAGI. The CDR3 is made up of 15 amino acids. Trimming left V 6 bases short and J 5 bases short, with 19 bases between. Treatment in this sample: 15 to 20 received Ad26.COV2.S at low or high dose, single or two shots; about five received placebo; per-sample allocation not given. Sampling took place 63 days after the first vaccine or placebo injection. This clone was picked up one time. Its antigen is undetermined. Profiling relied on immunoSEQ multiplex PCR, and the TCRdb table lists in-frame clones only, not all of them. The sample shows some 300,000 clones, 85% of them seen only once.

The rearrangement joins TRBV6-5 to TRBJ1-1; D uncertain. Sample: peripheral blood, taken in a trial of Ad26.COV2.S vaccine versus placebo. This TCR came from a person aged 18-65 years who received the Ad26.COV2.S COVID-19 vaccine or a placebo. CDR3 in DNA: TGTGCCAGCAGCCGGATTCGGCGGGAGAGGACTGAAGCTTTCTTT. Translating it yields CASSRIRRERTEAFF.